One TCR beta chain is described in this entry. Its antigen is currently unknown. The data derive from a study of T-cell reconstitution after alpha-beta-depleted transplantation in children. Overall study results and limits: The study reportedly traced alpha-beta T cells about two months after transplant to several hundred expanded graft clones. Surviving recipient T cells and thymic progenitors produced the high day-60 TCRbeta diversity seen in some patients. Newly produced T cells mostly provided counts and TCRbeta diversity after one year, as hyperexpanded clones declined.

Unique molecular identifiers were used in preparing the TCRbeta library. From the PCR reads, TCRdb called clonotypes with MiXCR, one entry per CDR3 protein. The data contain around 580,000 distinct CDR3 sequences, under 30% of them seen just once; the ten biggest clones take up roughly 15%. The V gene's germline CDR1 is SGHTA and CDR2 FQGNSA. The CDR3 has 16 amino acids. Deletions cut 0 bases from V and 7 bases from J, with 16 bases between. The source material was PBMCs, mostly from graft donor cells, sampled 360 days after TCRalphabeta/CD19-depleted stem cell transplant. The clonotype comes from a boy less than two years old who had a stem cell transplant for acute myeloid leukemia, so the T cells may come from the graft donor. The chain recombines TRBV7-2 with TRBJ1-5; D call uncertain. CDR3 nucleotide sequence: TGTGCCAGCAGCTTAGCCGCAGGCGGGGTCGGGCAGCCCCAGCATTTT. Encoded protein: CASSLAAGGVGQPQHF.